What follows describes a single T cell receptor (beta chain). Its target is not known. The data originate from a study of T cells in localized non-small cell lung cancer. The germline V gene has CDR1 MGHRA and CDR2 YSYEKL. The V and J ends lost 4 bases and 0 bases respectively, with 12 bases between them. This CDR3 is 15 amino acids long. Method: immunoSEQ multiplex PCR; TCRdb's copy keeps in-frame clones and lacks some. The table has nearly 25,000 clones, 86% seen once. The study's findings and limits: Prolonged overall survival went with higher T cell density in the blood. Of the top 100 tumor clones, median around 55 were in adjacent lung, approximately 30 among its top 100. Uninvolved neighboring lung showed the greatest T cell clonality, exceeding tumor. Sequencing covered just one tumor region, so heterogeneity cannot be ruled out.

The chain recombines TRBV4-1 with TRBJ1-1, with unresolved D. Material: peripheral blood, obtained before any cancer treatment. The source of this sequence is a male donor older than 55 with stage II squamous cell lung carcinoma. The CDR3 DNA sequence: TGCGCCAGCAGCCTTCAAAGAGACCTGAACACTGAAGCTTTCTTT. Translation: CASSLQRDLNTEAFF.